The 28 T cell receptor beta chains in this list originate from one sample, sequenced in a study of shared clonotypes between healthy human individuals. Clones were sequenced by immunoSEQ multiplex PCR, and TCRdb holds only the in-frame ones, with some missing. This table has around 550,000 clones, about 95% appearing once. The sample comprised naive CD4+ T cells sorted from blood. Specified subset: CD45RA+ positively selected. The source is a woman in her 30s in good health.

The J gene is TRBJ2-2, the V gene TRBV7-8; TRBD1 or TRBD2 may be the D gene (5 bases each). Germline V gives CDR1 SGHVS, CDR2 FQNEAQ. V was shortened by 4 bases and J by 4 bases, with 16 bases between the two germline ends. The CDR3 is 16 residues long. CDR3 nucleotides: TGTGCCAGCAGCTCGAAAAGTCCGGGACCCACCGGGGAGCTGTTTTTT. It encodes CASSSKSPGPTGELFF.

This chain links TRBV5-1 with TRBJ2-2; TRBD1 is a possible D gene (6 bases). Germline CDR1 is SGHRS and CDR2 is YFSETQ. V was pared by 3 bases and J by 3 bases, with 12 bases between. CDR3 length equals 15 residues. CDR3 amino acids: CASSSGQPYTGELFF. As DNA, the CDR3 is TGCGCCAGCAGCTCAGGACAGCCCTACACCGGGGAGCTGTTTTTT.

The chain is built from TRBV2 and TRBJ2-7, with 7 nucleotides matching TRBD2. Germline CDR1 reads SNHLY; CDR2 reads FYNNEI. With V trimmed by 9 bases and J by 0 bases, 2 bases remained unmatched. This CDR3 has 12 amino acids. The CDR3 DNA reads TGTGCCAGTACTAGCGACTCCTACGAGCAGTACTTC. Protein: CASTSDSYEQYF.

Here the CDR3 DNA reads TGTGCCAGCAGCTTAGGACTGGGGACGGGGTCACCCCTCCACTTT. This codes for CASSLGLGTGSPLHF. The chain carries TRBV7-8 and TRBJ1-6; D perhaps matches TRBD1 (5 bases). Trimming removed 1 base at V and 10 bases at J, with 14 bases between. CDR3 length: 15 residues. Looked up from germline, CDR1 is SGHVS and CDR2 is FQNEAQ.

The chain is built from TRBV21-1 and TRBJ1-3; the D segment call TRBD1 is taken from the table without a DNA check. TRBV21-1 is tagged as a pseudogene. The CDR3 extends over 18 amino acids. The CDR3 DNA sequence: TGTGCCAGCAGCAAGAGACTTCGGGACAGTCTGCCTGGAAACACCATATATTTT. Translating gives CASSKRLRDSLPGNTIYF.

This clone was picked up a small number of times. The chain uses TRBV11-2 and TRBJ1-1; D is undetermined. With 3 bases removed from V and 6 bases from J, the gap between germline ends came to 8 bases. CDR1 is SGHAT and CDR2 is FQNNGV in the germline V gene. The CDR3 has 12 residues. The CDR3 bases are TGTGCCAGCAGCTTGCCGGAAGCTGAAGCTTTCTTT. It translates to CASSLPEAEAFF.

The chain carries TRBV27 and TRBJ2-2, with D perhaps TRBD2 (5 bases). This CDR3 contains 17 residues. V lost 6 bases, J lost 0 bases, and 17 bases lay in between. Looked up from germline, CDR1 is MNHEY and CDR2 is SMNVEV (reference sequence). The CDR3 loop is CASSLNRGFTNTGELFF. The CDR3 region has the DNA TGTGCCAGCAGCTTAAACCGCGGGTTTACGAACACCGGGGAGCTGTTTTTT.

The genes are TRBV18 and TRBJ2-7; TRBD2 matches 13 bases. With V trimmed by 2 bases and J by 0 bases, 7 bases remained unmatched. CDR3 length: 18 amino acids. Germline V gene lookup returns CDR1 KGHSH and CDR2 LQKENI. In DNA form, the CDR3 reads TGTGCCAGCTCACCATACACTAGCGGGAGGGTAATCTCCTACGAGCAGTACTTC. Its protein is CASSPYTSGRVISYEQYF.

V usage is TRBV7-9 and J usage is TRBJ2-3; 8 bases match TRBD2. In germline, CDR1 is SEHNR, CDR2 FQNEAQ (reference sequence). The junction had 14 bases not matched to a gene; V was cut back by 6 bases and J by 6 bases. This CDR3 contains 16 residues. CDR3 DNA: TGTGCCAGCAGAACTAGAGGCGGGACTAGTCCCGATACGCAGTATTTT. Amino acids: CASRTRGGTSPDTQYF. The whole variable domain, filled in from reference TRBV7-9 and TRBJ2-3, reads DTGVSQNPRHKITKRGQNVTFRCDPISEHNRLYWYRQTLGQGPEFLTYFQNEAQLEKSRLLSDRFSAERPKGSFSTLEIQRTEQGDSAMYLCASRTRGGTSPDTQYFGPGTRLTVL.

CDR3 coding DNA: TGCGCCAGCAGCTTGTCCATTACGGCAGATACGCAGTATTTT. As protein: CASSLSITADTQYF. This chain joins TRBV5-1 and TRBJ2-3; D gene uncertain. From germline, CDR1 is SGHRS and CDR2 YFSETQ. CDR3 length: 14 amino acids. Trimming took off 1 base at V and 4 bases at J, with 10 bases between the two ends.

The rearrangement joins TRBV4-1 to TRBJ1-6, with D unresolved. This CDR3 has 16 amino acids. Germline values: CDR1 MGHRA, CDR2 YSYEKL. V shed 2 bases and J shed 0 bases, with 8 bases lying between them. CDR3 coding DNA: TGCGCCAGCAGCCAACCCGGGAGCTCCTATAATTCACCCCTCCACTTT. The encoded protein is CASSQPGSSYNSPLHF.

The V call is TRBV5-1, the J call TRBJ2-7; TRBD1 agrees at 11 bases. The CDR3 is made up of 15 amino acids. J lost 4 bases, V lost 4 bases, and 7 bases had no gene match. Germline V gene lookup returns CDR1 SGHRS and CDR2 YFSETQ. The CDR3 DNA sequence: TGCGCCAGCAGCGACGGGACAGGGGGAACTTACGAGCAGTACTTC. As protein: CASSDGTGGTYEQYF.

The chain combines TRBV28 with TRBJ2-7, with a weak D call TRBD1 (6 bases). Trimming shortened V by 5 bases and J by 6 bases, and 20 bases separated the two germline ends. The CDR3 has 15 residues. Per germline, CDR1 MDHEN and CDR2 SYDVKM. The CDR3 loop is CASSPITGFQREQYF. Here the CDR3 DNA reads TGTGCCAGCAGTCCGATTACAGGGTTTCAGCGCGAGCAGTACTTC.

Comment on this clone: Other nucleotide sequences from this sample produce the same CDR3. The chain uses TRBV18 and TRBJ2-5, with TRBD2 as a possible D gene (5 bases). The CDR3 totals 14 residues. CDR1 is KGHSH, CDR2 LQKENI, per germline. Deletions cut 0 bases from V and 4 bases from J, with 9 bases between. The CDR3 DNA follows: TGTGCCAGCTCACCACCTGGAGGCGGAGAGACCCAGTACTTC. This codes for CASSPPGGGETQYF.

The chain combines TRBV5-1 with TRBJ2-2; a possible D gene is TRBD2 (5 bases). Looked up from germline, CDR1 is SGHRS and CDR2 is YFSETQ. The length of the CDR3 is 15 residues. Trimming shortened V by 0 bases and J by 4 bases, and 10 bases separated the two germline ends. The CDR3 is CASSLASGLTGELFF. The CDR3 DNA reads TGCGCCAGCAGCTTGGCCAGCGGCCTCACCGGGGAGCTGTTTTTT. Looking up the rest from reference TRBV5-1 and TRBJ2-2 gives the full variable domain: KAGVTQTPRYLIKTRGQQVTLSCSPISGHRSVSWYQQTPGQGLQFLFEYFSETQRNKGNFPGRFSGRQFSNSRSEMNVSTLELGDSALYLCASSLASGLTGELFFGEGSRLTVL.

V is TRBV7-9 and J is TRBJ2-3; possibly TRBD1 or TRBD2 for D (5 bases each). The V gene lost 2 bases and the J gene lost 4 bases, with 10 bases spanning the gap. Germline assignment: CDR1 SEHNR and CDR2 FQNEAQ (reference sequence). This CDR3 contains 14 residues. The CDR3 bases are TGTGCCAGCAGCTTAAATGGGGGAGCAGATACGCAGTATTTT. Protein: CASSLNGGADTQYF.

The chain joins TRBV19 to TRBJ2-7; TRBD2 matches 10 bases. The V gene end was trimmed by 8 bases and the J gene end by 5 bases; junction bases not matched to a gene: 9. In germline, CDR1 is LNHDA, CDR2 SQIVND (reference sequence). The CDR3 runs 14 residues. DNA of the CDR3: TGTGCCAGTCACCTAGCGGGAGAAGAAAACGAGCAGTACTTC. Translating it yields CASHLAGEENEQYF. Looking up the rest from reference TRBV19 and TRBJ2-7 gives the full variable domain: DGGITQSPKYLFRKEGQNVTLSCEQNLNHDAMYWYRQDPGQGLRLIYYSQIVNDFQKGDIAEGYSVSREKKESFPLTVTSAQKNPTAFYLCASHLAGEENEQYFGPGTRLTVT.

Concerning this clone: Other DNA sequences in the sample encode the same CDR3. The chain uses TRBV15 and TRBJ2-7; no definite D call. Germline assignment: CDR1 LNHNV and CDR2 YYDKDF (reference sequence). This CDR3 spans 13 amino acids. V was trimmed by 0 bases and J by 2 bases, leaving 5 bases between them. Written as DNA, the CDR3 is TGTGCCACCAGCAGAGACAGGACCTACGAGCAGTACTTC. It yields the protein CATSRDRTYEQYF.

The chain links TRBV9 to TRBJ2-7; 10 nucleotides match TRBD2. Germline V gene sequence: CDR1 SGDLS, CDR2 YYNGEE. Trimming took 0 bases from V and 5 from J; bases not matched to a gene: 11. This CDR3 spans 17 amino acids. CDR3 amino acids: CASSVDFLLAGDHEQYF. CDR3 coding DNA: TGTGCCAGCAGCGTAGATTTCCTCCTAGCGGGAGACCACGAGCAGTACTTC. The entire variable domain, with the rest obtained from reference TRBV9 and TRBJ2-7, is as follows: DSGVTQTPKHLITATGQRVTLRCSPRSGDLSVYWYQQSLDQGLQFLIQYYNGEERAKGNILERFSAQQFPDLHSELNLSSLELGDSALYFCASSVDFLLAGDHEQYFGPGTRLTVT.

This chain links TRBV29-1 with TRBJ2-2, with 7 bases fitting TRBD2. The germline V gene has CDR1 SQVTM and CDR2 ANQGSEA. The CDR3 spans 14 residues. The junction had 8 bases not matched to a gene; V was cut back by 4 bases and J by 6 bases. This CDR3 reads CSVGYRLASGELFF. In DNA, the CDR3 is TGCAGCGTTGGGTATCGACTAGCCTCCGGGGAGCTGTTTTTT.

CDR3 nucleotides: TGCGCCAGCAGCTTGGCGACGGCTTCTGGGGCCAACGTCCTGACTTTC. Translated, it gives CASSLATASGANVLTF. This chain uses TRBV5-1 with TRBJ2-6, with no clear D. The length of the CDR3 is 16 residues. The germline V gene encodes CDR1 SGHRS and CDR2 YFSETQ. V was trimmed by 0 bases and J by 1 base, leaving 8 bases between them. Filled out from reference TRBV5-1 and TRBJ2-6, the complete variable domain reads KAGVTQTPRYLIKTRGQQVTLSCSPISGHRSVSWYQQTPGQGLQFLFEYFSETQRNKGNFPGRFSGRQFSNSRSEMNVSTLELGDSALYLCASSLATASGANVLTFGAGSRLTVL.

The chain employs TRBV15 and TRBJ2-5, with 15 bases aligning to TRBD2. V lost 0 bases, J lost 4 bases, and 9 bases stayed unmatched. This CDR3 comprises 19 residues. Germline loops: CDR1 LNHNV, CDR2 YYDKDF (reference sequence). CDR3 coding DNA: TGTGCCACCAGCAGAGAACCGGGACTAGCGGGAGGAAGTGGAGAGACCCAGTACTTC. The encoded protein is CATSREPGLAGGSGETQYF.

The V gene is TRBV28, the J gene TRBJ2-4; a weak D match, TRBD2 (6 bases). The CDR3 is 18 amino acids. Germline CDR1 is MDHEN and CDR2 is SYDVKM. Trimming took 2 bases from V and 0 from J, leaving 17 bases between them. CDR3 sequence: CASSLPTLAPLAKNIQYF. DNA of the CDR3: TGTGCCAGCAGTTTACCCACACTAGCCCCGTTAGCCAAAAACATTCAGTACTTC. The entire variable domain, with the rest obtained from reference TRBV28 and TRBJ2-4, is as follows: DVKVTQSSRYLVKRTGEKVFLECVQDMDHENMFWYRQDPGLGLRLIYFSYDVKMKEKGDIPEGYSVSREKKERFSLILESASTNQTSMYLCASSLPTLAPLAKNIQYFGAGTRLSVL.

The chain links TRBV28 to TRBJ2-7; a weak D match, TRBD2 (5 bases). This CDR3 has 13 residues. With 2 bases removed from V and 6 bases from J, the gap between germline ends came to 11 bases. Germline V gene data show CDR1 as MDHEN and CDR2 as SYDVKM. CDR3 sequence (DNA): TGTGCCAGCAGTTTAGCGGGCTTTAGCGAGCAGTACTTC. Its translation: CASSLAGFSEQYF.

This clone was counted a single time. CDR3 coding DNA: TGTGCCAGCTCACCATTGGACGGAGAGGAGCAGTACTTC. This codes for CASSPLDGEEQYF. The chain couples TRBV18 to TRBJ2-7; D ambiguous. The CDR3 runs 13 residues. Trimming cost V 2 bases and J 7 bases, with 12 bases left between them. Germline assignment: CDR1 KGHSH and CDR2 LQKENI.

This chain connects TRBV7-9 to TRBJ2-2; D may be TRBD1 (6 bases). Trimming cost V 5 bases and J 6 bases, with 28 bases left between them. Looked up from germline, CDR1 is SEHNR and CDR2 is FQNEAQ (reference sequence). This CDR3 region has 19 residues. CDR3 loop: CASSPQRGSVGFAPGELFF. The CDR3, as DNA: TGTGCCAGCAGCCCCCAGAGGGGGTCGGTAGGTTTTGCCCCCGGGGAGCTGTTTTTT. The full variable domain, in which reference TRBV7-9 and TRBJ2-2 provide the parts outside the CDR3, is DTGVSQNPRHKITKRGQNVTFRCDPISEHNRLYWYRQTLGQGPEFLTYFQNEAQLEKSRLLSDRFSAERPKGSFSTLEIQRTEQGDSAMYLCASSPQRGSVGFAPGELFFGEGSRLTVL.

The rearrangement links TRBV5-1 to TRBJ2-6; 7 bases line up with TRBD2. CDR3 length: 16 residues. V was clipped by 0 bases and J by 2 bases; unmatched bases: 2. CDR1 and CDR2 from the germline V gene are SGHRS and YFSETQ. CDR3 sequence (DNA): TGCGCCAGCAGCTTGGGGCGGGAGCCTGGGGCCAACGTCCTGACTTTC. Amino acid sequence: CASSLGREPGANVLTF.

This clone was detected only once. V is TRBV28 and J is TRBJ2-7, with 12 nucleotides matching TRBD2. Trimming took 4 bases from V and 5 from J; bases not matched to a gene: 6. The CDR3 runs 15 residues. Per the germline V gene, CDR1 is MDHEN and CDR2 is SYDVKM. The CDR3 spells CASSSTSGRPHEQYF. The CDR3 DNA is TGTGCCAGCAGTTCTACTAGCGGGAGGCCCCACGAGCAGTACTTC.